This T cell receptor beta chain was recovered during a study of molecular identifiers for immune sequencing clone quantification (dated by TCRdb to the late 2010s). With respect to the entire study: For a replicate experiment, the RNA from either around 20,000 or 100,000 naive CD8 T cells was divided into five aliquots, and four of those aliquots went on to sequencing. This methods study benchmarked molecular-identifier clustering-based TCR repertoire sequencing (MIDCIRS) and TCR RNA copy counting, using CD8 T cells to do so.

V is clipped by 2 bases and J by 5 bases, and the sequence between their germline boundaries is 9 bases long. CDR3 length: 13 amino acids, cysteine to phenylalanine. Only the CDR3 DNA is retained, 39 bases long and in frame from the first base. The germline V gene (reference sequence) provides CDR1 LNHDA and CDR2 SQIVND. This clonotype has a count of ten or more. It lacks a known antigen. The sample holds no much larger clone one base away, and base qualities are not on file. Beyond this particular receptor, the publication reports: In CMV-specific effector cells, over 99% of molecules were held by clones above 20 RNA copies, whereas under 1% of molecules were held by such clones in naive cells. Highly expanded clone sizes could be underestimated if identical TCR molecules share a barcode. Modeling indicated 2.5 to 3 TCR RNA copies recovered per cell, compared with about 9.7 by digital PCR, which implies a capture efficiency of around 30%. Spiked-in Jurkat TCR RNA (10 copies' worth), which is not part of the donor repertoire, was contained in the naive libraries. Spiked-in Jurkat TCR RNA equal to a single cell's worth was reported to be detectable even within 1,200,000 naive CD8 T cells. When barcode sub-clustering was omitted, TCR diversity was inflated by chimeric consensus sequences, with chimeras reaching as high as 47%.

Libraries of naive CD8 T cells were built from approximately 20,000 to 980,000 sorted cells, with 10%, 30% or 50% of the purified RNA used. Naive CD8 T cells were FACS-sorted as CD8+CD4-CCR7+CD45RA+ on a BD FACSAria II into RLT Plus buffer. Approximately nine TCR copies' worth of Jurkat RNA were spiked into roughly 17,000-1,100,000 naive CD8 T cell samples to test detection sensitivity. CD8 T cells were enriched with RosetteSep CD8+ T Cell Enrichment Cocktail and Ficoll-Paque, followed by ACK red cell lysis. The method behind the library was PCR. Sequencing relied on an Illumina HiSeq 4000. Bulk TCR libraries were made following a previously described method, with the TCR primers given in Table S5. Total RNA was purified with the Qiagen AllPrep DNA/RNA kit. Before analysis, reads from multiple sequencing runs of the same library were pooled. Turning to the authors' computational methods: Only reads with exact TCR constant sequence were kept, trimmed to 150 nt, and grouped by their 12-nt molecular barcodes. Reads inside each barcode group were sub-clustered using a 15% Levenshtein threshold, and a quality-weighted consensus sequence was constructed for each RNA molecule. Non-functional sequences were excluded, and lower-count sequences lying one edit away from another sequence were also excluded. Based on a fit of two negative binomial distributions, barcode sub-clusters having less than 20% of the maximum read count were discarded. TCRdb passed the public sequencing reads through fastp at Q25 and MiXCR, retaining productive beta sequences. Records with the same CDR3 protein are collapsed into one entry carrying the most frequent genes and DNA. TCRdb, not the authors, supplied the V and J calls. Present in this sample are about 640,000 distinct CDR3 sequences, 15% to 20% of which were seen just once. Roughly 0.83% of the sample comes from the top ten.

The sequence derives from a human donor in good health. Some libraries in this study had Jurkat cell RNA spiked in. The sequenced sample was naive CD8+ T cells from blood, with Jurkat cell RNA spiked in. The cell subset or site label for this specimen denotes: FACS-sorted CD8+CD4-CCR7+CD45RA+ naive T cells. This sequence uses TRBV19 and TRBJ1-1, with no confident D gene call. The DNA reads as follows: TGTGCCAGTAGTATATACAGCTTAACTGAAGCTTTCTTT. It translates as CASSIYSLTEAFF.